The rows below give T cell receptor beta chains drawn from one sample of a study of blood T cell repertoires in COVID-19. Profiling relied on immunoSEQ multiplex PCR, and the TCRdb table lists in-frame clones only, not all of them. The table lists roughly 160,000 clones, more than 75% of them singletons, with over 2% in the top ten. Sequencing input: peripheral blood. All receptors come from a middle-aged man who had recovered from COVID-19. Both conserved end residues are part of each CDR3. D genes are given only for firm matches. A row's size may be missing; if present it is once, few, many or a size class.

clone_size	v_call	d_call	j_call	cdr3_aa	cdr3_nt
NA	TRBV19	NA	TRBJ2-7	CASSMENLASPYEQYF	TGTGCCAGTAGTATGGAAAATTTAGCCTCGCCCTACGAGCAGTACTTC
NA	TRBV9	TRBD2	TRBJ2-7	CASSPAPTSGRFSYEQYF	TGTGCCAGCAGCCCAGCCCCCACTAGCGGGAGATTCTCCTACGAGCAGTACTTC
NA	TRBV2	TRBD1	TRBJ2-1	CASGDSHTYNEQFF	TGTGCCAGCGGGGACAGCCACACCTACAATGAGCAGTTCTTC
NA	TRBV6-2/TRBV6-3	TRBD2	TRBJ2-5	CASSPLAGVRETQYF	TGTGCCAGCAGCCCACTAGCGGGAGTACGGGAGACCCAGTACTTC
NA	TRBV5-5	NA	TRBJ2-7	CASSLGQGISYEQYF	TGTGCCAGCAGCTTGGGGCAGGGGATCTCCTACGAGCAGTACTTC
NA	TRBV5-4	TRBD2	TRBJ2-1	CASSLGKRGASYNEQFF	TGTGCCAGCAGCTTGGGAAAGCGGGGGGCGTCCTACAATGAGCAGTTCTTC
NA	TRBV5-5	TRBD1	TRBJ1-2	CASSHRDRAGLDGYTF	TGTGCCAGCAGCCATCGGGACAGGGCGGGCTTGGATGGCTACACCTTC
NA	TRBV6-5	TRBD1	TRBJ2-7	CASSYDRVGYEQYF	TGTGCCAGCAGTTACGACAGGGTTGGCTACGAGCAGTACTTC
NA	TRBV7-8	TRBD1	TRBJ2-7	CASMTGPLSSYEQYF	TGTGCCAGTATGACAGGGCCGTTGAGCTCCTACGAGCAGTACTTC
NA	TRBV19	NA	TRBJ2-3	CASSTNWGADTQYF	TGTGCCAGTAGTACGAACTGGGGCGCAGATACGCAGTATTTT
NA	TRBV27	TRBD1	TRBJ1-1	CASSSGTGVPEAFF	TGTGCCAGCAGTTCCGGGACAGGGGTTCCTGAAGCTTTCTTT
NA	TRBV15	TRBD1	TRBJ1-2	CATSSDRGLNYGYTF	TGTGCCACCAGCAGTGACAGGGGGCTGAACTATGGCTACACCTTC
NA	TRBV3-1/TRBV3-2	TRBD1	TRBJ2-7	CASSQEGQLYEQYF	TGTGCCAGCAGCCAAGAGGGACAGTTATACGAGCAGTACTTC
NA	TRBV4-3	NA	TRBJ2-1	CASSQDRRGNSYNEQFF	TGCGCCAGCAGCCAAGATCGCAGGGGTAACTCCTACAATGAGCAGTTCTTC
NA	TRBV29-1	NA	TRBJ2-6	CSVWSSSGANVLTF	TGCAGCGTTTGGTCCAGCTCTGGGGCCAACGTCCTGACTTTC
NA	TRBV24-1	TRBD1	TRBJ2-7	CAMRQGYEQYF	TGTGCCATGCGACAGGGCTACGAGCAGTACTTC
NA	TRBV12-3/TRBV12-4	NA	TRBJ1-2	CASSFLYGYTF	TGTGCCAGCAGCTTCCTCTATGGCTACACCTTC
NA	TRBV7-2	TRBD1	TRBJ1-2	CASSSQGALGGYTF	TGTGCCAGCAGCTCCCAGGGGGCGCTAGGTGGCTACACCTTC
NA	TRBV7-6	NA	TRBJ2-1	CASSSNSLGDNEQFF	TGTGCCAGCAGCTCAAACTCCCTTGGAGACAATGAGCAGTTCTTC
NA	TRBV29-1	NA	TRBJ2-5	CSGGKRHLQETQYF	TGCAGCGGAGGAAAGCGCCACCTCCAAGAGACCCAGTACTTC
NA	TRBV4-2	NA	TRBJ1-2	CASSNRNGYTF	TGTGCCAGCAGCAACAGGAATGGCTACACCTTC
NA	TRBV11-3	NA	TRBJ2-1	CASSLLEGNEQFF	TGTGCCAGCAGCTTATTGGAGGGGAATGAGCAGTTCTTC
NA	TRBV18	NA	TRBJ2-7	CASSPLGVKDEQYF	TGTGCCAGCTCACCCCTCGGGGTAAAGGACGAGCAGTACTTC
NA	TRBV3-1/TRBV3-2	NA	TRBJ1-4	CASSPGIGGGEKLFF	TGTGCCAGCAGCCCCGGCATCGGGGGGGGTGAAAAACTGTTTTTT
NA	TRBV2	TRBD1	TRBJ2-7	CASRLDRGASSYEQYF	TGTGCCAGCAGACTAGACAGGGGAGCGTCCTCCTACGAGCAGTACTTC
NA	TRBV4-3	NA	TRBJ1-2	CASSQQQGFAGYTF	TGCGCCAGCAGCCAACAACAGGGTTTTGCGGGCTACACCTTC
NA	TRBV30	NA	TRBJ1-1	CAWSRTGNTEAFF	TGTGCCTGGAGTCGGACTGGGAACACTGAAGCTTTCTTT
NA	TRBV18	NA	TRBJ2-2	CASSRFGGELFF	TGTGCCAGCTCTCGATTCGGCGGGGAGCTGTTTTTT
NA	TRBV11-2	TRBD1	TRBJ1-6	CASSREGQANSPLHF	TGTGCCAGCAGCCGAGAGGGACAGGCAAATTCACCCCTCCACTTT
NA	TRBV28	TRBD1	TRBJ1-5	CASRTGFGRGHQPQHF	TGTGCCAGCAGAACGGGCTTCGGGAGGGGGCATCAGCCCCAGCATTTT
NA	TRBV7-6	TRBD2	TRBJ2-7	CASSFSSGGAGEQYF	TGTGCCAGCAGCTTTAGCAGCGGGGGGGCCGGCGAGCAGTACTTC
NA	TRBV19	NA	TRBJ1-5	CASSEEVRGPQHF	TGTGCCAGTAGTGAAGAGGTCCGGGGGCCCCAGCATTTT
few	TRBV7-9	TRBD1	TRBJ2-3	CASSEGGRGQSDTQYF	TGTGCCAGCTCAGAAGGAGGCAGGGGGCAATCAGATACGCAGTATTTT
NA	TRBV7-2	NA	TRBJ2-7	CASSFGKEQYF	TGTGCCAGCAGCTTCGGGAAAGAGCAGTACTTC
NA	TRBV4-1	TRBD2	TRBJ2-1	CASSHKPTASGGEQFF	TGCGCCAGCAGCCACAAACCCACGGCTAGCGGGGGTGAGCAGTTCTTC
once	TRBV28	TRBD1	TRBJ1-2	CASSSGTGSNYGYTF	TGTGCCAGCAGTTCCGGGACAGGATCTAACTATGGCTACACCTTC
NA	TRBV5-5	NA	TRBJ2-2	CASSLVGGRSTGELFF	TGTGCCAGCAGCTTGGTCGGGGGGCGATCCACCGGGGAGCTGTTTTTT
NA	TRBV20-1	NA	TRBJ1-5	CSAGAGAGVNQPQHF	TGCAGTGCTGGTGCGGGGGCGGGGGTCAATCAGCCCCAGCATTTT
NA	TRBV6-2/TRBV6-3	NA	TRBJ2-7	CASSYPQVREQYF	TGTGCCAGCAGTTACCCCCAGGTCCGCGAGCAGTACTTC
NA	TRBV6-5	TRBD1	TRBJ1-1	CASSYPGQGAQAFF	TGTGCCAGCAGTTACCCGGGACAGGGGGCCCAAGCTTTCTTT
few	TRBV3-1/TRBV3-2	TRBD2	TRBJ2-5	CASSQDEGGSGETQYF	TGTGCCAGCAGCCAAGATGAGGGCGGGAGTGGGGAGACCCAGTACTTC
NA	TRBV7-9	NA	TRBJ1-1	CASTAGHNTEAFF	TGTGCCAGCACCGCCGGACACAACACTGAAGCTTTCTTT
NA	TRBV5-4	NA	TRBJ2-1	CASSFGSGASDEQFF	TGTGCCAGCAGCTTTGGGTCAGGGGCATCGGATGAGCAGTTCTTC
NA	TRBV19	NA	TRBJ1-2	CASSIYGGAPNYGYTF	TGTGCCAGTAGTATTTACGGCGGAGCTCCTAACTATGGCTACACCTTC
NA	TRBV9	NA	TRBJ1-5	CASSVTGNQPQHF	TGTGCCAGCAGCGTGACAGGTAATCAGCCCCAGCATTTT
NA	TRBV18	NA	TRBJ1-3	CASSPSISGNTIYF	TGTGCCAGCTCACCTAGCATCTCTGGAAACACCATATATTTT
NA	TRBV5-4	NA	TRBJ1-3	CASSLGGGNTIYF	TGTGCCAGCAGCTTGGGAGGGGGAAACACCATATATTTT
NA	TRBV6-5	NA	TRBJ2-7	CASSYGGGEQYF	TGTGCCAGCAGTTACGGAGGAGGCGAGCAGTACTTC
NA	TRBV9	NA	TRBJ1-2	CASSVGGYQAGLDGYTF	TGTGCCAGCAGCGTCGGGGGATACCAGGCGGGTTTGGATGGCTACACCTTC
NA	TRBV7-2	NA	TRBJ1-6	CASSLPQGSSPLHF	TGTGCCAGCAGCCTCCCACAGGGTAGCTCACCCCTCCACTTT